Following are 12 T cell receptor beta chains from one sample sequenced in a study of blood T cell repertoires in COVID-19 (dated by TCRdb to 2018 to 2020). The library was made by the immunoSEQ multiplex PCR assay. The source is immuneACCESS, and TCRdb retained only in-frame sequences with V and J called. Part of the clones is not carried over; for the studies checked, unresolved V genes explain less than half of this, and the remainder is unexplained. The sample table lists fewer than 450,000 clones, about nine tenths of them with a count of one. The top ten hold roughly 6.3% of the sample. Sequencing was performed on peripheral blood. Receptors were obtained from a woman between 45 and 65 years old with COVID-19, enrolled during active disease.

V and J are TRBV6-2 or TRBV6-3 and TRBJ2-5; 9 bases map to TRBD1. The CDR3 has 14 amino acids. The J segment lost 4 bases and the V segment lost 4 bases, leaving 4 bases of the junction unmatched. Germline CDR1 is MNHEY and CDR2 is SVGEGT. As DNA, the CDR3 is TGTGCCAGCAGTTCCTTGACAGGGGGAGAGACCCAGTACTTC. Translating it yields CASSSLTGGETQYF.

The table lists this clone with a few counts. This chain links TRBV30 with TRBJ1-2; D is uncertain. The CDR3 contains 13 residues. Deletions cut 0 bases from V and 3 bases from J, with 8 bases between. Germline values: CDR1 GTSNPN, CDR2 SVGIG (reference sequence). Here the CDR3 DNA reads TGTGCCTGGAGTGTACGCGGGGACTATGGCTACACCTTC. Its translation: CAWSVRGDYGYTF.

The CDR3 here is CATSRWDWGETEAFF. The CDR3 DNA reads as TGTGCCACCAGCAGGTGGGACTGGGGGGAAACAGAAGCTTTCTTT. The V gene is TRBV15, the J gene TRBJ1-1; the D gene is possibly TRBD1 (5 bases). The CDR3 sequence is 15 residues long. V was pared by 3 bases and J by 8 bases, with 19 bases between. Germline assignment: CDR1 LNHNV and CDR2 YYDKDF (reference sequence).

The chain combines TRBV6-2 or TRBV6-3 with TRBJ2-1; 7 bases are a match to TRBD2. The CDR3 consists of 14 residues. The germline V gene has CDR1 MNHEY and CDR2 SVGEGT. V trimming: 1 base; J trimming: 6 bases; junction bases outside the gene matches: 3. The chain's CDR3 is CASSYLASGNEQFF. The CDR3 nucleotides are TGTGCCAGCAGTTACTTGGCTAGCGGCAATGAGCAGTTCTTC.

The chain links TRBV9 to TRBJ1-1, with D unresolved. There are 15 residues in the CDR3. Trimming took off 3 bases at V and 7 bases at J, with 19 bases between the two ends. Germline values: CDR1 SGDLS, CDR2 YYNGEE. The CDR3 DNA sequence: TGTGCCAGCAGCGCGAGGACCGGGAAGAGATTTGAAGCTTTCTTT. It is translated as CASSARTGKRFEAFF.

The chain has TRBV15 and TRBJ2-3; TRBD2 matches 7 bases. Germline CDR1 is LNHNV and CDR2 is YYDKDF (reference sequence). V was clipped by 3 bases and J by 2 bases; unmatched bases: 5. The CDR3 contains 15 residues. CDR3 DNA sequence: TGTGCCACCAGCAGCAGGACTAGTCCCACAGATACGCAGTATTTT. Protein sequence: CATSSRTSPTDTQYF.

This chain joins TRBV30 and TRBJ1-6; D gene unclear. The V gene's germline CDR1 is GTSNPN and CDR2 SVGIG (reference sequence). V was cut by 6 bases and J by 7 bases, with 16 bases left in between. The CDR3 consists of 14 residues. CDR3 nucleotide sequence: TGTGCCTGTCAGAGAGACTCTTTGAATTCACCCCTCCACTTT. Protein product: CACQRDSLNSPLHF.

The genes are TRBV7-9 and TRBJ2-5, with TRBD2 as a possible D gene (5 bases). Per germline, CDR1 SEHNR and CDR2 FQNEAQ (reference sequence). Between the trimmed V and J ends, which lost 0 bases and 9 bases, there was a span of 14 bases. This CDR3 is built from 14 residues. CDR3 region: CASSLAHLIGAQYF. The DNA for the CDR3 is TGTGCCAGCAGCTTAGCCCATTTGATCGGGGCCCAGTACTTC.

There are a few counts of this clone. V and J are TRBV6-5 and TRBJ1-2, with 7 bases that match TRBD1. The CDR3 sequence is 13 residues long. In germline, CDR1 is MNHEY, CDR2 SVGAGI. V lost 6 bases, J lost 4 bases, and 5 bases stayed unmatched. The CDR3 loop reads CASRGGAPYGYTF. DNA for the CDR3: TGTGCCAGCAGAGGGGGCGCACCCTATGGCTACACCTTC.

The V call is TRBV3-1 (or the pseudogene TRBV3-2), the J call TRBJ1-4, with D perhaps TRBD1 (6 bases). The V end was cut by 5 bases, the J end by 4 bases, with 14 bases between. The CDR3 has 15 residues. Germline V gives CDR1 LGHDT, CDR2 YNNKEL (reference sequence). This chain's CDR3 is CASSSRRTDNEKLFF. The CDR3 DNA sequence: TGTGCCAGCAGCTCACGGCGGACAGATAATGAAAAACTGTTTTTT.

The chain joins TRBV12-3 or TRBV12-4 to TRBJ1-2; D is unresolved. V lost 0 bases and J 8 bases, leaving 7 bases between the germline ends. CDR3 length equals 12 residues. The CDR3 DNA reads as TGTGCCAGCAGTTTAGCGCGTTTGGGCTACACCTTC. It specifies CASSLARLGYTF.

The DNA of the CDR3 is TGTGCCAGCAGCCAAATGACTGGCTCCTACAATGAGCAGTTCTTC. Encoded protein: CASSQMTGSYNEQFF. The genes are TRBV14 and TRBJ2-1, with D hard to call. From germline, CDR1 is SGHDN and CDR2 FVKESK. V lost 2 bases, J lost 0 bases, and 8 bases lay in between. The CDR3 has 15 amino acids.